These T cell receptor beta chains were read from a single sample in a study of blood T cell repertoires in COVID-19. Clones were read by immunoSEQ multiplex PCR, and TCRdb kept only the in-frame ones, dropping some. The sample shows fewer than 95,000 clones, 89% of them seen only once. Sequencing input: peripheral blood. The receptors shown here come from a man aged 50 to 60 with acute or convalescent COVID-19. The CDR3 runs from the conserved cysteine through the conserved F or W. D genes are given only for firm matches. Rows give clone size only sometimes, using once, few, many, or a class for an expanded clone.

d_gene: .; abundance: .; j_gene: TRBJ1-5; v_gene: TRBV6-5; CDR3aa: CASRGLEGNQPQHF; CDR3nt: TGTGCCAGCAGGGGACTAGAAGGCAATCAGCCCCAGCATTTT
d_gene: .; abundance: .; j_gene: TRBJ1-3; v_gene: TRBV5-1; CDR3aa: CASSSDSWDTIYF; CDR3nt: TGCGCCAGCAGCTCGGACTCATGGGACACCATATATTTT
d_gene: TRBD1; abundance: .; j_gene: TRBJ1-4; v_gene: TRBV5-5; CDR3aa: CASSRVDRVIGLFF; CDR3nt: TGTGCCAGCAGCCGGGTCGACAGGGTTATTGGACTGTTTTTT
d_gene: TRBD1; abundance: .; j_gene: TRBJ1-1; v_gene: TRBV4-2; CDR3aa: CASSQEGQSSGEAFF; CDR3nt: TGTGCCAGCAGCCAAGAGGGACAGTCCTCCGGAGAAGCTTTCTTT
d_gene: .; abundance: .; j_gene: TRBJ1-4; v_gene: TRBV7-9; CDR3aa: CASSSGETGEKLFF; CDR3nt: TGTGCCAGCAGCTCCGGGGAAACGGGGGAAAAACTGTTTTTT
d_gene: TRBD1; abundance: .; j_gene: TRBJ2-3; v_gene: TRBV7-9; CDR3aa: CASSLGTGITDTQYF; CDR3nt: TGTGCCAGCAGCTTAGGGACAGGTATTACAGATACGCAGTATTTT
d_gene: TRBD1; abundance: .; j_gene: TRBJ1-4; v_gene: TRBV11-2; CDR3aa: CASSRDRGANEKLFF; CDR3nt: TGTGCCAGCAGCAGAGACAGGGGGGCTAATGAAAAACTGTTTTTT
d_gene: TRBD1; abundance: .; j_gene: TRBJ1-3; v_gene: TRBV4-1; CDR3aa: CASSQDGTVRNTIYF; CDR3nt: TGCGCCAGCAGCCAAGATGGGACAGTCCGGAACACCATATATTTT
d_gene: TRBD1; abundance: .; j_gene: TRBJ1-2; v_gene: TRBV4-1; CDR3aa: CASSQGPNTGVIYGYTF; CDR3nt: TGCGCCAGCAGCCAGGGCCCAAATACAGGGGTCATCTATGGCTACACCTTC
d_gene: .; abundance: .; j_gene: TRBJ1-5; v_gene: TRBV18; CDR3aa: CASSPGNSNQPQHF; CDR3nt: TGTGCCAGCTCTCCGGGGAATAGCAATCAGCCCCAGCATTTT
d_gene: TRBD1; abundance: .; j_gene: TRBJ2-7; v_gene: TRBV7-2; CDR3aa: CASSLGTGIHEQYF; CDR3nt: TGTGCCAGCAGCTTAGGGACAGGGATCCACGAGCAGTACTTC
d_gene: .; abundance: .; j_gene: TRBJ1-1; v_gene: TRBV7-2; CDR3aa: CASSFGSGLGEAFF; CDR3nt: TGTGCCAGCAGCTTCGGGTCTGGGTTGGGTGAAGCTTTCTTT
d_gene: TRBD1; abundance: .; j_gene: TRBJ2-5; v_gene: TRBV5-8; CDR3aa: CASSLGQGASETQYF; CDR3nt: TGTGCCAGCAGCTTGGGACAGGGGGCATCGGAGACCCAGTACTTC
d_gene: .; abundance: .; j_gene: TRBJ1-4; v_gene: TRBV5-4; CDR3aa: CASSPDRLNEKLFF; CDR3nt: TGTGCCAGCAGCCCTGACAGGCTAAATGAAAAACTGTTTTTT
d_gene: .; abundance: .; j_gene: TRBJ2-5; v_gene: TRBV2; CDR3aa: CASGSGVETQYF; CDR3nt: TGTGCCAGCGGCTCCGGGGTAGAGACCCAGTACTTC
d_gene: .; abundance: .; j_gene: TRBJ1-1; v_gene: TRBV19; CDR3aa: CASSIGDFFRTEAFF; CDR3nt: TGTGCCAGTAGTATAGGTGACTTTTTCCGGACTGAAGCTTTCTTT
d_gene: .; abundance: .; j_gene: TRBJ2-1; v_gene: TRBV27; CDR3aa: CASSLSRLVSYNEQFF; CDR3nt: TGTGCCAGCAGTTTATCGAGATTGGTGTCCTACAATGAGCAGTTCTTC
d_gene: .; abundance: .; j_gene: TRBJ2-7; v_gene: TRBV7-9; CDR3aa: CASSLVPNSYEQYF; CDR3nt: TGTGCCAGCAGCTTAGTCCCTAACTCCTACGAGCAGTACTTC
d_gene: .; abundance: .; j_gene: TRBJ1-6; v_gene: TRBV28; CDR3aa: CATAGEGNNSPLHF; CDR3nt: TGTGCCACCGCAGGGGAGGGCAATAATTCACCCCTCCACTTT
d_gene: .; abundance: many; j_gene: TRBJ2-2; v_gene: TRBV19; CDR3aa: CASSIAEDRLNTGELFF; CDR3nt: TGTGCCAGTAGTATAGCTGAGGACAGATTAAACACCGGGGAGCTGTTTTTT